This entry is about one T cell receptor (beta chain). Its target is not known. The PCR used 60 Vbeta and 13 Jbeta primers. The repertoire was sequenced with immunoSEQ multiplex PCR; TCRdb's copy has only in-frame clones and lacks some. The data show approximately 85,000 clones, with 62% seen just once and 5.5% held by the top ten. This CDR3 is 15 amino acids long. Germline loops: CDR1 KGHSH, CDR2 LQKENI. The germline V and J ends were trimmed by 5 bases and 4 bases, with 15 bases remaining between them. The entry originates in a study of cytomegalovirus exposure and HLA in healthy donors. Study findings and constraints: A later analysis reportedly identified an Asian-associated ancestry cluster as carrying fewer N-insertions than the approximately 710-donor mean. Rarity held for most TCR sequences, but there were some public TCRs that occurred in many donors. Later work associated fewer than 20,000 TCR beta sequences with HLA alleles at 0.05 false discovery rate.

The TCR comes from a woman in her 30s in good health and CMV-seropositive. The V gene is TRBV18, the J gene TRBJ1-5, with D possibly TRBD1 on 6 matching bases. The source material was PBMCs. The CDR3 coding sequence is TGTGCCAGCTCAGAACAGGGAGCCCTTAATCAGCCCCAGCATTTT. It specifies CASSEQGALNQPQHF.